A single T cell receptor (beta chain) is shown here with its context. Its binding antigen is unknown. Within one base of it there is no much larger clone, and no base qualities were kept. The donors were healthy, HIV-negative adults who had no recently reported acute infections or vaccinations. Only Caucasian adults living in Nashville, Tennessee, USA were represented among the donors. CD4+ T cells were enriched through magnetic negative selection, after which naive cells were positively selected on CD45RA and the remaining negative fraction served as the memory subset. After blood collection by leukapheresis, PBMCs were isolated using Ficoll-Histopaque density gradient centrifugation and then cryopreserved in the vapor phase of liquid nitrogen. Purity and quantity of every magnetically sorted T cell population were checked by analytical flow cytometry. Genomic DNA was isolated from each sorted fraction and quantified by UV absorbance on a Nanodrop 2000c.

This specimen belongs to a study of shared clonotypes between healthy human individuals (dated by TCRdb to 2019 to 2021). Study-level background: The cohort comprised a couple of women and a few men aged 18 to 49 years. For each donor, three plates each were used for CD4 naive and CD4 memory, two plates were used for CD8 naive, and one plate was used for CD8 memory. The study deeply sequenced blood TCR repertoires of about 5 healthy adults to estimate repertoire size and the extent of clonotype sharing between individuals. Different laboratories and diverse techniques were used to prepare libraries and sequence TCR repertoires, to increase sequencing depth and limit assay-specific biases. Per donor, leukapheresis produced somewhere between about 0.85 and 8.9 billion PBMCs.

V loses 2 bases, J loses 1 base, and the germline ends lie 16 bases apart. For CDR1 and CDR2, the germline V gene (reference sequence) lists SGHKS and YYEKEE. The CDR3 has 17 amino acids, counting the end cysteine and phenylalanine. Of all the DNA, just the CDR3 is kept, 51 bases in frame from base 1. TCR CDR3 regions were amplified from genomic DNA by multiplex PCR using the deep immunoSEQ assay. Genomic DNA extracted from each cell subset was distributed evenly over all wells of several immunoSEQ 96-well plates, and each plate served as one replicate. For sorted subsets, each replicate PCR was loaded with about 0.2 ug genomic DNA, equivalent to 30,000 to 35,000 T cell genomes. Purified libraries were measured with a Qubit 3.0 fluorometer, size-checked on a Bioanalyzer 2100, and measured again with the KAPA Library Quantification kit. Every immunoSEQ 96-well plate was sequenced on a separate single-read 150-cycle Illumina NextSeq 550 flow cell. The original methods were these. Because the immunoSEQ output included only junctional sequences and no quality scores, the filtering could not be the same as the filtering used for full-length reads. Sequences were annotated with PyIR, a Python wrapper for IgBLAST v1.9, using IMGT germline references to assign V/J genes and CDR3. Reads were filtered out if the reads had weak V/J assignments (E-value above 1e-6), no CDR3, stop codons, out-of-frame junctions, or ambiguous translated residues. V3J clonotypes were defined as sequences sharing the same inferred V gene, J gene, and CDR3 amino acid sequence. To compute the percentage overlap between repertoires, the number of shared unique clonotypes was divided by the size of the smaller repertoire. RTK rarefaction, the Chao1 estimator, and Recon v2.1 estimates of unobserved clonotypes were used to assess repertoire richness. For all TCRbeta clonotypes obtained by the gDNA method from a few donors, generation probabilities were computed with OLGA. TCRdb took this table from immuneACCESS and kept in-frame rearrangements with V and J called. Such tables lack part of the clones; where checked against another copy, unresolved V genes explain under half of the gap, and the rest is unexplained. The V and J calls and clone size are taken from that table; D and trimming were inferred from the DNA. This sample lists roughly 2.6 million clones; around nine tenths were detected once. Around 0.14% of the sample goes to the ten largest clones.

Broader findings and caveats from the paper: Because the study included a small number of donors, the genetic and exposure-history diversity represented was limited. Compared with non-shared clonotypes, clonotypes shared by all four sorted-subset donors had higher generation probabilities. Based on pairwise subsampling, the degree of clonotype sharing among donors was expected to be affected by sequencing depth. Sampling was limited to blood, and TCR repertoires in tissue likely differ from TCR repertoires in blood. Even with the large sequencing depth, rarefaction of the sorted-subset datasets indicated that sequencing was incomplete. Larger estimated clonotype richness was generally found for naive subsets than for memory subsets. When a handful of donors were compared, the shared fraction of clonotypes was around 4.6% for naive CD4, less than 4% for naive CD8, 2% to 2.5% for memory CD4, and 0.35% to 0.5% for memory CD8.

The sequence joins TRBV5-5 to TRBJ1-5, and the D gene may be TRBD1, 6 bases matching. The sequence was obtained from a man between 18 and 35 years old in good health. Material for sequencing was naive CD4+ T cells sorted from blood. This sample's cell subset or site label indicates: CD45RA+ positively selected. The CDR3 protein: CASSFKQGGTSNQPQHF. At the DNA level, the sequence is TGTGCCAGCAGCTTCAAACAGGGCGGAACGAGCAATCAGCCCCAGCATTTT.